The clone carrying this TCR beta chain was seen a single time. Other DNA sequences within the sample encode an identical CDR3. In the source study's methods: Amplification of reference gene primers was used by the study to estimate nucleated cell counts. Here immunoSEQ multiplex PCR was the method, and the copy in TCRdb shows in-frame clones only, minus some. The V and J calls and clone size were taken over from that table, and D and trimming were inferred from the DNA. The sample records roughly 60,000 clones, 70% to 85% being singletons. This entry is derived from a study of blood T cell repertoires in COVID-19. Overall study: COVID-19 samples from acute and convalescent phases originated in the United States, Italy and Spain. Sample material is recorded as cDNA or gDNA derived from T cells, B-cell-depleted T cells, or PBMCs.

V gave up 7 bases and J gave up 4 bases, with 8 bases separating them. The CDR3 sequence is 12 residues long. The germline gives CDR1 SEHNR, CDR2 FQNEAQ (reference sequence). This TCR was recovered from a man in his 60s with acute or convalescent COVID-19. The specimen was peripheral blood. V is TRBV7-9 and J is TRBJ1-5; D perhaps matches TRBD1 (5 bases). The CDR3 bases are TGTGCCAGCACTACAGGAAATCAGCCCCAGCATTTT. This translates into CASTTGNQPQHF. The whole variable domain, filled in from reference TRBV7-9 and TRBJ1-5, reads DTGVSQNPRHKITKRGQNVTFRCDPISEHNRLYWYRQTLGQGPEFLTYFQNEAQLEKSRLLSDRFSAERPKGSFSTLEIQRTEQGDSAMYLCASTTGNQPQHFGDGTRLSIL.